Listed below are T cell receptor beta chains from one sample, sequenced in a study of blood T cell repertoires in COVID-19. The data were produced by immunoSEQ multiplex PCR, yet TCRdb's version contains in-frame clones alone and is incomplete. The data contain 150,000 to 200,000 clones, about 86% of them singletons. The sample taken for sequencing was peripheral blood. These receptors were obtained from a man aged 25 to 45 with active or convalescent COVID-19. Each CDR3 is given with its conserved first and last residue. A D gene is named only where the DNA matches it firmly. Clone size, where shown, is once, few, many, or a class for clones that have expanded.

cdr3_aa: CASSIGTSGGATDTQYF
cdr3_nt: TGTGCCAGTAGTATCGGGACTAGCGGGGGGGCTACAGATACGCAGTATTTT
j_call: TRBJ2-3
v_call: TRBV19
d_call: TRBD2
clone_size: once

cdr3_aa: CASSSASGQGWREQYF
cdr3_nt: TGCGCCAGCAGCTCAGCCTCGGGACAGGGATGGCGCGAGCAGTACTTC
j_call: TRBJ2-7
v_call: TRBV5-1
d_call: TRBD1
clone_size: NA

cdr3_aa: CASSSGQGYGYGYTF
cdr3_nt: TGTGCCAGTAGTTCCGGACAGGGCTATGGCTATGGCTACACCTTC
j_call: TRBJ1-2
v_call: TRBV19
d_call: TRBD1
clone_size: NA

cdr3_aa: CASSPGEWNSPLHF
cdr3_nt: TGTGCCAGCAGCCCGGGGGAGTGGAATTCACCCCTCCACTTT
j_call: TRBJ1-6
v_call: TRBV3-1/TRBV3-2
d_call: NA
clone_size: NA

cdr3_aa: CASSGDSRYGYTF
cdr3_nt: TGTGCCAGCAGCGGGGACAGTCGGTATGGCTACACCTTC
j_call: TRBJ1-2
v_call: TRBV7-9
d_call: TRBD1
clone_size: NA

cdr3_aa: CASSFSDRAFGYTF
cdr3_nt: TGTGCCAGCAGCTTCTCGGACAGGGCTTTTGGCTACACCTTC
j_call: TRBJ1-2
v_call: TRBV7-2
d_call: TRBD1
clone_size: NA

cdr3_aa: CASRETGGWAQYF
cdr3_nt: TGTGCCAGCAGGGAGACAGGGGGCTGGGCCCAGTACTTC
j_call: TRBJ2-5
v_call: TRBV6-5
d_call: TRBD1
clone_size: NA

cdr3_aa: CASSSGLGGFGNTIYF
cdr3_nt: TGTGCCAGCAGTTCGGGTTTAGGAGGTTTTGGAAACACCATATATTTT
j_call: TRBJ1-3
v_call: TRBV27
d_call: NA
clone_size: NA

cdr3_aa: CASSQGGAGGWPGYGYTF
cdr3_nt: TGTGCCAGCAGCCAAGGAGGTGCAGGGGGCTGGCCTGGCTATGGCTACACCTTC
j_call: TRBJ1-2
v_call: TRBV14
d_call: TRBD1
clone_size: NA

cdr3_aa: CASSTYREANVLTF
cdr3_nt: TGTGCCAGCAGTACATACAGGGAGGCCAACGTCCTGACTTTC
j_call: TRBJ2-6
v_call: TRBV6-5
d_call: NA
clone_size: NA

cdr3_aa: CASSSGQGSTDTQYF
cdr3_nt: TGTGCCAGCAGCTCCGGACAGGGCAGCACAGATACGCAGTATTTT
j_call: TRBJ2-3
v_call: TRBV11-3
d_call: TRBD1
clone_size: NA

cdr3_aa: CASSPQDSSPLSNQPQHF
cdr3_nt: TGTGCCAGCTCACCCCAGGACAGCTCGCCCCTTAGCAATCAGCCCCAGCATTTT
j_call: TRBJ1-5
v_call: TRBV18
d_call: NA
clone_size: NA

cdr3_aa: CAGRLAGEETQYF
cdr3_nt: TGTGCCGGCCGACTAGCGGGAGAGGAGACCCAGTACTTC
j_call: TRBJ2-5
v_call: TRBV6-5
d_call: TRBD2
clone_size: NA

cdr3_aa: CASSQDAGVTEAFF
cdr3_nt: TGCGCCAGCAGCCAAGACGCCGGGGTCACTGAAGCTTTCTTT
j_call: TRBJ1-1
v_call: TRBV4-3
d_call: NA
clone_size: NA

cdr3_aa: CAASLTGSSEQYF
cdr3_nt: TGTGCCGCCAGCCTGACAGGTTCGAGCGAGCAGTACTTC
j_call: TRBJ2-7
v_call: TRBV28
d_call: NA
clone_size: NA

cdr3_aa: CASSHTGTIYF
cdr3_nt: TGTGCCAGCAGCCATACGGGCACCATATATTTT
j_call: TRBJ1-3
v_call: TRBV3-1/TRBV3-2
d_call: NA
clone_size: once

cdr3_aa: CASSYGRDDSGNTIYF
cdr3_nt: TGTGCCAGCAGTTACGGTCGGGATGACTCTGGAAACACCATATATTTT
j_call: TRBJ1-3
v_call: TRBV6-6
d_call: NA
clone_size: NA